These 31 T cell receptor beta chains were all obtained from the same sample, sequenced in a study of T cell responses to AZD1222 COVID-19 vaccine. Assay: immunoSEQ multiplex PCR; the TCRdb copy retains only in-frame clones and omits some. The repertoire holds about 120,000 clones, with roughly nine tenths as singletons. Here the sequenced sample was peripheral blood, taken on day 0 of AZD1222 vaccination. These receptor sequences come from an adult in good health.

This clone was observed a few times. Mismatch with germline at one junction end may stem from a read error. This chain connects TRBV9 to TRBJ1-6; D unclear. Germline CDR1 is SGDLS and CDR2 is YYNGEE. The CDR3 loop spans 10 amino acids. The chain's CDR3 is CASSVSLPTF. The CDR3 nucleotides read TGTGCCAGCAGCGTATCCCTCCCTACCTTT. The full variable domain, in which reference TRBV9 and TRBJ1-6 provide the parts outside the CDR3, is DSGVTQTPKHLITATGQRVTLRCSPRSGDLSVYWYQQSLDQGLQFLIQYYNGEERAKGNILERFSAQQFPDLHSELNLSSLELGDSALYFCASSVSLPTFGNGTRLTVT.

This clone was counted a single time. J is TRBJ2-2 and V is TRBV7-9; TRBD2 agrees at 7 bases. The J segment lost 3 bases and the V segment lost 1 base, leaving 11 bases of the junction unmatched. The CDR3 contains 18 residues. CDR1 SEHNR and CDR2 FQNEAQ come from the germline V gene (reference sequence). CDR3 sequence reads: CASSLGGLAGVYTGELFF. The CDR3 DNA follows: TGTGCCAGCAGCTTAGGAGGTTTGGCGGGAGTATACACCGGGGAGCTGTTTTTT.

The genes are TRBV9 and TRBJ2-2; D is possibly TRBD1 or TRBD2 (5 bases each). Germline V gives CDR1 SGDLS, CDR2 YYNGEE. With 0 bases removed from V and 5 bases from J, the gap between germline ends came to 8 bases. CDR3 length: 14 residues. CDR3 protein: CASSVVGGTGELFF. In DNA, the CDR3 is TGTGCCAGCAGCGTAGTTGGGGGTACCGGGGAGCTGTTTTTT.

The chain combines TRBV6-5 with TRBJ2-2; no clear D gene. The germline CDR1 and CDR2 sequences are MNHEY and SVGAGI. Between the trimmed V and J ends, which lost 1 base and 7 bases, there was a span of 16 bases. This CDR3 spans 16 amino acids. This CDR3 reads CASSYFGPQKGGELFF. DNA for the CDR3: TGTGCCAGCAGTTACTTTGGCCCCCAAAAAGGCGGGGAGCTGTTTTTT.

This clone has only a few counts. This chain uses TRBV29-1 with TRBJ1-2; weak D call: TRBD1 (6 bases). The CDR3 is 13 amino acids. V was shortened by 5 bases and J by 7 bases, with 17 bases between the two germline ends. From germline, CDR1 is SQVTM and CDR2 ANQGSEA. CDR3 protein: CSVQTGFPAGYTF. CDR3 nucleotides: TGCAGCGTTCAAACAGGGTTTCCCGCTGGCTACACCTTC.

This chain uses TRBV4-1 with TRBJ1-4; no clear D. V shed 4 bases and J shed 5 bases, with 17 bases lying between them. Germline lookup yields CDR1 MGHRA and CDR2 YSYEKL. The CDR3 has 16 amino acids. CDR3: CASSRLLGGTNEKLFF. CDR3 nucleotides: TGCGCCAGCAGCCGGCTGCTTGGCGGTACCAATGAAAAACTGTTTTTT.

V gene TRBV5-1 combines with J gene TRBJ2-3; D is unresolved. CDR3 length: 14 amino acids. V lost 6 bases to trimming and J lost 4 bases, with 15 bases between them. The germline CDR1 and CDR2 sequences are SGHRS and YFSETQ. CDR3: CASTWQAPADTQYF. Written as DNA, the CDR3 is TGCGCCAGCACGTGGCAGGCGCCCGCAGATACGCAGTATTTT.

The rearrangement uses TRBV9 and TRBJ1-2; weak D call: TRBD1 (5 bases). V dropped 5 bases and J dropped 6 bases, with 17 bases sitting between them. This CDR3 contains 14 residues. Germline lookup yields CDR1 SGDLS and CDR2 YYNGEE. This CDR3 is CASSSPGRIDGYTF. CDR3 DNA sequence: TGTGCCAGCAGTTCACCGGGACGGATCGATGGCTACACCTTC. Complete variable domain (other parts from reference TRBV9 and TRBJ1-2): DSGVTQTPKHLITATGQRVTLRCSPRSGDLSVYWYQQSLDQGLQFLIQYYNGEERAKGNILERFSAQQFPDLHSELNLSSLELGDSALYFCASSSPGRIDGYTFGSGTRLTVV.

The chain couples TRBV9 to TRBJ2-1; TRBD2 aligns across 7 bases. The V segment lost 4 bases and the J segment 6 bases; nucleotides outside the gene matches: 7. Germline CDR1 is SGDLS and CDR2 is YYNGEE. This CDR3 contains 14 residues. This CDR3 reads CASSPGGRVNEQFF. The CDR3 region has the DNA TGTGCCAGCAGCCCCGGGGGGAGGGTCAATGAGCAGTTCTTC.

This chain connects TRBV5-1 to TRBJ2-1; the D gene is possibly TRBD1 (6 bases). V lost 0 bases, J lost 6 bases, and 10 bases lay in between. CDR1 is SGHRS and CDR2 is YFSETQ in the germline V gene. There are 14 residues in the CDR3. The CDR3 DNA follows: TGCGCCAGCAGCTTGGGGACAGAAGGCAATGAGCAGTTCTTC. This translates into CASSLGTEGNEQFF.

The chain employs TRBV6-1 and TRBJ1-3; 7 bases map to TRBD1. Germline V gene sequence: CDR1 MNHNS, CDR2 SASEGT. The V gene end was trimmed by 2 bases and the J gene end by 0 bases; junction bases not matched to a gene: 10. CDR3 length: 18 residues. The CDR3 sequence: CASSERAGGLLSGNTIYF. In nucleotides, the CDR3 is TGTGCCAGCAGTGAAAGGGCAGGGGGATTACTCTCTGGAAACACCATATATTTT.

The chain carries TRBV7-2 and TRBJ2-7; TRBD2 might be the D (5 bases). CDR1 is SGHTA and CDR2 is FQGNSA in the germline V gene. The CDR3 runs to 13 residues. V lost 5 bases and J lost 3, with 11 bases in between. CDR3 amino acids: CASSRGPLYEQYF. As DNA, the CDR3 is TGTGCCAGCAGCCGCGGGCCCCTCTACGAGCAGTACTTC.

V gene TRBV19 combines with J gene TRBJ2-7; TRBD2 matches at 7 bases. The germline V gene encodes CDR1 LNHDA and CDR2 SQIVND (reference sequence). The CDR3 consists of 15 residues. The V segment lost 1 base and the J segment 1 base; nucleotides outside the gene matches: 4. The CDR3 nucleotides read TGTGCCAGTAGTATAGCGCGGGGGACGTCCTACGAGCAGTACTTC. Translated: CASSIARGTSYEQYF.

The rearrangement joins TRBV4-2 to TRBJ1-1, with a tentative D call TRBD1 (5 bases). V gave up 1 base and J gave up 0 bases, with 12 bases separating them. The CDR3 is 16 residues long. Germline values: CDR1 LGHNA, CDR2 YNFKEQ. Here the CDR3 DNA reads TGTGCCAGCAGCCAAGGGTCAGGGATCATGAACACTGAAGCTTTCTTT. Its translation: CASSQGSGIMNTEAFF.

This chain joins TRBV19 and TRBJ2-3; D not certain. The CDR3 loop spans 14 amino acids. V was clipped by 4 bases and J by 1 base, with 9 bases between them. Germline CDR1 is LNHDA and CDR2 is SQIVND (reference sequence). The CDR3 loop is CASSKEFGTDTQYF. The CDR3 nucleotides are TGTGCCAGTAGTAAAGAATTTGGCACAGATACGCAGTATTTT.

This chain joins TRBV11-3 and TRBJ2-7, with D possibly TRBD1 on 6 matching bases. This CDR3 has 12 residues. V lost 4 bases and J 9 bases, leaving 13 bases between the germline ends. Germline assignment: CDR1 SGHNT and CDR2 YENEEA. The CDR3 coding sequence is TGTGCCAGCAGCTCTCCAGGGGAAGGGCAGTACTTC. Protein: CASSSPGEGQYF.

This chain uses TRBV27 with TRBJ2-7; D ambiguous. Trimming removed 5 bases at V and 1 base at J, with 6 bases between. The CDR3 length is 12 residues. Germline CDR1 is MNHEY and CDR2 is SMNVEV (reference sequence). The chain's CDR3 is CASSDQSYEQYF. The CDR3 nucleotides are TGTGCCAGCAGTGACCAGTCCTACGAGCAGTACTTC.

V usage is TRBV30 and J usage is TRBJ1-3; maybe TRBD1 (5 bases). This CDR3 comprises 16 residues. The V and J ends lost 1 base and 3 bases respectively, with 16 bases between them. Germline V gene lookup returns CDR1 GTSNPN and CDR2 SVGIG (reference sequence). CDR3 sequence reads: CAWSETGLRSGNTIYF. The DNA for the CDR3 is TGTGCCTGGAGTGAAACGGGGCTCCGCAGTGGAAACACCATATATTTT.

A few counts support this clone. The CDR3, as DNA: TGCGCCAGCAGCCAAGGGTCACATGAAGCTTTCTTT. Encoded protein: CASSQGSHEAFF. The gene calls are TRBV5-1 and TRBJ1-1, with D unresolved. CDR1 SGHRS and CDR2 YFSETQ come from the germline V gene. V was clipped by 4 bases and J by 7 bases, with 11 bases between them. The CDR3 runs to 12 residues. Complete variable domain (other parts from reference TRBV5-1 and TRBJ1-1): KAGVTQTPRYLIKTRGQQVTLSCSPISGHRSVSWYQQTPGQGLQFLFEYFSETQRNKGNFPGRFSGRQFSNSRSEMNVSTLELGDSALYLCASSQGSHEAFFGQGTRLTVV.

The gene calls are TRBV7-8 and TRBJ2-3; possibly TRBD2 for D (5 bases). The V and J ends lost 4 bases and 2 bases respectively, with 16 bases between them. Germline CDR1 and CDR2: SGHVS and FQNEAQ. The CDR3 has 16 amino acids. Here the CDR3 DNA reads TGTGCCAGCAGCTCCGGTGAGCGGCTGTTCACAGATACGCAGTATTTT. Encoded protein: CASSSGERLFTDTQYF. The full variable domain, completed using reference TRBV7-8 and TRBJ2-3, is GAGVSQSPRYKVAKRGQDVALRCDPISGHVSLFWYQQALGQGPEFLTYFQNEAQLDKSGLPSDRFFAERPEGSVSTLKIQRTQQEDSAVYLCASSSGERLFTDTQYFGPGTRLTVL.

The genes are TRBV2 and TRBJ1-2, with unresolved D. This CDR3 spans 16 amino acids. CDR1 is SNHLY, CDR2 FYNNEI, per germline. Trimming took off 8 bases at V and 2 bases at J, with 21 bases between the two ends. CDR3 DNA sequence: TGTGCCAGCGGAGACCCCCCATTCCGCAGAAACTATGGCTACACCTTC. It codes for CASGDPPFRRNYGYTF.

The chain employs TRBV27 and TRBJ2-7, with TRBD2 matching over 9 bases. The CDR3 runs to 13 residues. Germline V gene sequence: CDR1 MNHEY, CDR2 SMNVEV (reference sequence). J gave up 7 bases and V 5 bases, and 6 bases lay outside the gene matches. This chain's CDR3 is CASSRTSAIEQYF. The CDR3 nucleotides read TGTGCCAGCAGTCGGACTAGCGCTATAGAGCAGTACTTC.

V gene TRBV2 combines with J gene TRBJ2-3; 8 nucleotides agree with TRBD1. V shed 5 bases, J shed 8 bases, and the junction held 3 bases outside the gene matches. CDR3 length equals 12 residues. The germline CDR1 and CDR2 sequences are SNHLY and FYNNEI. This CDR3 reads CASSTTGGTQYF. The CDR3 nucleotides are TGTGCCAGCAGTACCACAGGGGGTACGCAGTATTTT.

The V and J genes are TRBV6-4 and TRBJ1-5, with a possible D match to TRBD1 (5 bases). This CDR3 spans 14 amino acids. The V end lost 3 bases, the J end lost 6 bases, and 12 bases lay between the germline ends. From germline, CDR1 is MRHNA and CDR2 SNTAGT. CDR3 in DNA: TGTGCCAGCAGTGAGGCGGGGGAAAGTCAGCCCCAGCATTTT. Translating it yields CASSEAGESQPQHF.

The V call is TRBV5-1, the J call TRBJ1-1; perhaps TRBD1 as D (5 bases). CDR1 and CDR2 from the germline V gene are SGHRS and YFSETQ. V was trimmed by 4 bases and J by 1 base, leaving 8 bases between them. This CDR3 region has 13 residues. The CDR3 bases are TGCGCCAGCAGCGACAGTCCGAACACTGAAGCTTTCTTT. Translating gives CASSDSPNTEAFF.

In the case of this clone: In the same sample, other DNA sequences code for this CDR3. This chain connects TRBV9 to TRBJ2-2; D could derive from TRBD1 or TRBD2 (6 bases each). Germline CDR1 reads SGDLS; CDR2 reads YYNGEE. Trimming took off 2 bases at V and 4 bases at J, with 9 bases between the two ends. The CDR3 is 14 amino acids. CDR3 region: CASSVGGGTGELFF. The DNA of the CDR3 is TGTGCCAGCAGCGTCGGAGGGGGCACCGGGGAGCTGTTTTTT.

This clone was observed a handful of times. The CDR3 DNA is TGTGCCAGCAGCGCGGACGCGAATCAGCCCCAGCATTTT. This gives the protein CASSADANQPQHF. The rearrangement links TRBV3-1 (or the pseudogene TRBV3-2) to TRBJ1-5, with D uncertain. The CDR3 length is 13 residues. Trimming removed 5 bases from V and 4 bases from J, with 9 bases in between. Germline V gene data show CDR1 as LGHDT and CDR2 as YNNKEL (reference sequence).

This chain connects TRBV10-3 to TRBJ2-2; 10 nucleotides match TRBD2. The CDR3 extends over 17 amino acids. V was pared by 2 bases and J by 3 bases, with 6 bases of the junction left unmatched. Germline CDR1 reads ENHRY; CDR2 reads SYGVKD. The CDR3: CAISEEAGGHYTGELFF. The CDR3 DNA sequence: TGTGCCATCAGTGAGGAAGCGGGAGGGCATTACACCGGGGAGCTGTTTTTT.

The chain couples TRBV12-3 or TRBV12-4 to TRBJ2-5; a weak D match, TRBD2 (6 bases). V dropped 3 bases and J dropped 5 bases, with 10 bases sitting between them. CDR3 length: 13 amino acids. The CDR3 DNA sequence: TGTGCCAGCAGTTTCGGGGCGGGGGAGACCCAGTACTTC. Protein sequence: CASSFGAGETQYF.

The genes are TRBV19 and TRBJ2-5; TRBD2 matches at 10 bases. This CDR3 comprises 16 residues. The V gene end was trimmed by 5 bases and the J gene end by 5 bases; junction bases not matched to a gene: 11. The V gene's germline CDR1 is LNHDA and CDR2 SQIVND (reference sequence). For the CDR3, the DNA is TGTGCCAGTAGTTCGGCTAGCGGGAGAAAAAGGGAGACCCAGTACTTC. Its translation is CASSSASGRKRETQYF.

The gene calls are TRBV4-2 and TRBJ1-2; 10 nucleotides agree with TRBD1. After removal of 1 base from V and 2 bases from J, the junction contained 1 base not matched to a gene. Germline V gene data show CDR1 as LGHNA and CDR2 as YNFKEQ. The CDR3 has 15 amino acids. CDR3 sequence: CASSQGGQGNYGYTF. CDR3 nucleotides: TGTGCCAGCAGCCAAGGGGGACAGGGGAACTATGGCTACACCTTC.